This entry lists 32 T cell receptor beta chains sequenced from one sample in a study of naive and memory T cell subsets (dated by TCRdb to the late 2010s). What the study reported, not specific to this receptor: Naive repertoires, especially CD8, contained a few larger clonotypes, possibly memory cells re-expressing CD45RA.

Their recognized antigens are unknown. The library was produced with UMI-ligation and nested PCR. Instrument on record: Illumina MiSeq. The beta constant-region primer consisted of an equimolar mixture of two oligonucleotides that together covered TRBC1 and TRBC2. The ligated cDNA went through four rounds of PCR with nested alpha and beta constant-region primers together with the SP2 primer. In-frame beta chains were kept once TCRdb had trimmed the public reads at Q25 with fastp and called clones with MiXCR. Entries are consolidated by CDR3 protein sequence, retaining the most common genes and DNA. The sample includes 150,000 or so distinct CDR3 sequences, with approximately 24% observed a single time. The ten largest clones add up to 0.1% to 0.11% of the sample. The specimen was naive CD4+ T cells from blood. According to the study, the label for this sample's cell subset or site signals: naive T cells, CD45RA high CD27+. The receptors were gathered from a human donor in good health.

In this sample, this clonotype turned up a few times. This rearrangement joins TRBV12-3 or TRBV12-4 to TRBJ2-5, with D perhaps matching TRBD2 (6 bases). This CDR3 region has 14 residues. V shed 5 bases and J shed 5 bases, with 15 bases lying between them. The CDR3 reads CASSDRPGGETQYF. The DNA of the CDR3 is TGTGCCAGCAGTGACCGACCCGGAGGGGAGACCCAGTACTTC.

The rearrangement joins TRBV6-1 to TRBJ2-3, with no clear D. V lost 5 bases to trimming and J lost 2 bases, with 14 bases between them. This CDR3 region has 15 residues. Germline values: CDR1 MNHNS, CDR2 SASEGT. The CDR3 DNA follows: TGTGCCAGCAGTTTTGGCGGCATTGCCACAGATACGCAGTATTTT. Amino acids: CASSFGGIATDTQYF.

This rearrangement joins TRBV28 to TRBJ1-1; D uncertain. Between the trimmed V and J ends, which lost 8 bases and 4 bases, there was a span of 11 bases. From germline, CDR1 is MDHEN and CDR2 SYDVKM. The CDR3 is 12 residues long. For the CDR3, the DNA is TGTGCCAGCCATTCCTGGTCCACTGAAGCTTTCTTT. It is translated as CASHSWSTEAFF.

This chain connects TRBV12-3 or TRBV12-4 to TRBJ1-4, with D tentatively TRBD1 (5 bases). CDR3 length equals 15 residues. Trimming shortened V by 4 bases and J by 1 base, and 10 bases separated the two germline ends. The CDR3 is CASSSRGGTNEKLFF. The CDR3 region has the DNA TGTGCCAGCAGTTCCCGGGGGGGAACTAATGAAAAACTGTTTTTT.

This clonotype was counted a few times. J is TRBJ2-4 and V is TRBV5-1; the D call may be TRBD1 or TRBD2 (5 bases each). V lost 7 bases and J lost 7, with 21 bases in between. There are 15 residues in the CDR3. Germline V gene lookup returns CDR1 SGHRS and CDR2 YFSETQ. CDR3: CASALAPNPGNIQYF. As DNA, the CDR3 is TGCGCCAGCGCTCTAGCTCCGAACCCAGGGAACATTCAGTACTTC.

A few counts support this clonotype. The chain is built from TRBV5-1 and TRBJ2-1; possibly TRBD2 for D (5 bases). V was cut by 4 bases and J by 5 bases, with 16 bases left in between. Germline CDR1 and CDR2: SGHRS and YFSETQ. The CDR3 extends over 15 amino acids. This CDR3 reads CASSLGLLVDNEQFF. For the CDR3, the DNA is TGCGCCAGCAGCCTGGGATTACTAGTAGACAATGAGCAGTTCTTC.

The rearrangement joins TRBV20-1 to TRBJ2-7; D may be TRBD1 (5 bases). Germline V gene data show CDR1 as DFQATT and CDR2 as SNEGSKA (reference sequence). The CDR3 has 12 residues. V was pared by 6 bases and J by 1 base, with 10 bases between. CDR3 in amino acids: CSARALSYEQYF. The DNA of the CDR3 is TGCAGTGCCAGGGCACTGTCCTACGAGCAGTACTTC.

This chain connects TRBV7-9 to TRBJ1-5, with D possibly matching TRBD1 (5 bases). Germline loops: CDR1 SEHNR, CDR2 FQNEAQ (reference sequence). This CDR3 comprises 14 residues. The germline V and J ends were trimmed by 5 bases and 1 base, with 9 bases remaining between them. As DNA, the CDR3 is TGTGCCAGCAGCCGGCGGGGGAGCAATCAGCCCCAGCATTTT. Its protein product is CASSRRGSNQPQHF.

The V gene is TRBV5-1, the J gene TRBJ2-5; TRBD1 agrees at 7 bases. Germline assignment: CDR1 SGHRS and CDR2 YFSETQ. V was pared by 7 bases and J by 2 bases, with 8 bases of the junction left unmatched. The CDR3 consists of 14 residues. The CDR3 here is CASVRDSSQETQYF. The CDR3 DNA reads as TGCGCCAGCGTTCGGGACAGTTCACAAGAGACCCAGTACTTC.

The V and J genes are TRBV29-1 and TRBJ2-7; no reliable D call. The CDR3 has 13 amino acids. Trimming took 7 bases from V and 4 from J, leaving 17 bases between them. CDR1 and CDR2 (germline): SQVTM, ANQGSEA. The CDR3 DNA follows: TGCAGCGCCACTACAAGAGTTGGGTACGAGCAGTACTTC. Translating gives CSATTRVGYEQYF.

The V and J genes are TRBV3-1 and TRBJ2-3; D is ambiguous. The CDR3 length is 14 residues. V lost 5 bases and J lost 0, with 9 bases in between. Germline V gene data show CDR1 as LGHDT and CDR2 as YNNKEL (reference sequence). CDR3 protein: CASSETGSTDTQYF. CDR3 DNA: TGTGCCAGCAGCGAAACTGGCAGCACAGATACGCAGTATTTT.

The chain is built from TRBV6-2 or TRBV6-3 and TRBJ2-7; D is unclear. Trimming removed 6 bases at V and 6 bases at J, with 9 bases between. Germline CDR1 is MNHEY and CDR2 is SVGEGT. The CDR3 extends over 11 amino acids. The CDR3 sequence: CASRRSGEQYF. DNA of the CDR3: TGTGCCAGCAGACGTTCTGGCGAGCAGTACTTC.

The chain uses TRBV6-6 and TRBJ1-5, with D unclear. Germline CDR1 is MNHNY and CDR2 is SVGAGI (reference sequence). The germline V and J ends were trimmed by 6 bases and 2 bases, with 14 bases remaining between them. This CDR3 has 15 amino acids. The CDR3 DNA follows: TGTGCCAGCAGACAAGGCTCTACAGGCAATCAGCCCCAGCATTTT. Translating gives CASRQGSTGNQPQHF.

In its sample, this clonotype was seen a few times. The CDR3 region has the DNA TGTGCCAGCAGCCCTAGGTGGATCGACAAGAAACAAGAGACCCAGTACTTC. Protein product: CASSPRWIDKKQETQYF. This chain links TRBV21-1 with TRBJ2-5. TRBV21-1 counts as a pseudogene. This CDR3 region has 17 residues.

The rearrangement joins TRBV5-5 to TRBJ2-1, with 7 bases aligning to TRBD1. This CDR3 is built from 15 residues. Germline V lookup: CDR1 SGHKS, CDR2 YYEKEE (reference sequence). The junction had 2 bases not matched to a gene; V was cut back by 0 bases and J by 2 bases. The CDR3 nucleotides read TGTGCCAGCAGCTTGGTCAGGGGGACCTACAATGAGCAGTTCTTC. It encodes CASSLVRGTYNEQFF.

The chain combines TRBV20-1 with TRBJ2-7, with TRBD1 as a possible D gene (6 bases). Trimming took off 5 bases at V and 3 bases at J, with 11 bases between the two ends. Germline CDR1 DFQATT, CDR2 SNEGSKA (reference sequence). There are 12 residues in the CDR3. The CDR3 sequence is CSARTVSYEQYF. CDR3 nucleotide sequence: TGCAGTGCTCGGACAGTCAGCTACGAGCAGTACTTC.

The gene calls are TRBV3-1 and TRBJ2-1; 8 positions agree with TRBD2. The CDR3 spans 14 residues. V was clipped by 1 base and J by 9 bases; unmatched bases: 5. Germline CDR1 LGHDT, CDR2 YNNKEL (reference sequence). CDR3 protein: CASSQAGRASEQFF. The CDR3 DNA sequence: TGTGCCAGCAGCCAAGCCGGGAGGGCCAGTGAGCAGTTCTTC.

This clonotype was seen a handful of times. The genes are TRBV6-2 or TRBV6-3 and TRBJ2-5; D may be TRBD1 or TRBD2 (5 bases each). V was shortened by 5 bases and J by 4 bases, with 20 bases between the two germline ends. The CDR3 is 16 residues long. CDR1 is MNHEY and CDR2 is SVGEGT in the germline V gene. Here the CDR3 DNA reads TGTGCCAGCAGTCCCGGGGCGACATGGAATGGAGAGACCCAGTACTTC. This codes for CASSPGATWNGETQYF.

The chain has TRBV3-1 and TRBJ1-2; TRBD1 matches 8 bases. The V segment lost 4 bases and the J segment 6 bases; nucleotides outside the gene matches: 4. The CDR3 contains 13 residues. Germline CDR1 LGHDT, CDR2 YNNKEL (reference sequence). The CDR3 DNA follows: TGTGCCAGCAGCCCGGACAGGGTTCATGGCTACACCTTC. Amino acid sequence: CASSPDRVHGYTF.

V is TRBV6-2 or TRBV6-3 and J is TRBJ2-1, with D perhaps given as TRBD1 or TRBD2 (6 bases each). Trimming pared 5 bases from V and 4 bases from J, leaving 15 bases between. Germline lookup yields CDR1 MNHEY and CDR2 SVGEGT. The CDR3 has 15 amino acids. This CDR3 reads CASSRGLAVYNEQFF. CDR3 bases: TGTGCCAGCAGTCGGGGGCTAGCCGTTTACAATGAGCAGTTCTTC.

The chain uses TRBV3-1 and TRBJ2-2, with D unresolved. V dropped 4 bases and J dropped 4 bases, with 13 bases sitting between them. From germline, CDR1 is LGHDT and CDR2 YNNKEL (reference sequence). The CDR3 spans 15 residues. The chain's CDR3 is CASSLRRTTTGELFF. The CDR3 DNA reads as TGTGCCAGCAGCCTAAGACGCACCACCACCGGGGAGCTGTTTTTT.

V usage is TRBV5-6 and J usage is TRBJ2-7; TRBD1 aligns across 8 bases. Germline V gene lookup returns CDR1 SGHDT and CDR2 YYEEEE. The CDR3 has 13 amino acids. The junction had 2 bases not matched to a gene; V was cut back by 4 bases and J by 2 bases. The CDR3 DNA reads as TGTGCCAGCAGCCGACAGGGGACCTACGAGCAGTACTTC. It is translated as CASSRQGTYEQYF.

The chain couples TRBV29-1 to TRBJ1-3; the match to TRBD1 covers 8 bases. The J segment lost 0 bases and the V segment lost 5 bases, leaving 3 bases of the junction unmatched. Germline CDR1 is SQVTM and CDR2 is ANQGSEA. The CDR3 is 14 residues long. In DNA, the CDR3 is TGCAGCGTTCGGACAGGGAACTCTGGAAACACCATATATTTT. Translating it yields CSVRTGNSGNTIYF.

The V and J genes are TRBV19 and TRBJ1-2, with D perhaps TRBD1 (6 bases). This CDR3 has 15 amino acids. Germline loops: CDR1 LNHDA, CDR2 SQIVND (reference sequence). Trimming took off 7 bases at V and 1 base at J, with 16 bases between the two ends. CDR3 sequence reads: CASTTDRVFNYGYTF. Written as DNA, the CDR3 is TGTGCCAGTACCACGGACAGAGTCTTTAACTATGGCTACACCTTC.

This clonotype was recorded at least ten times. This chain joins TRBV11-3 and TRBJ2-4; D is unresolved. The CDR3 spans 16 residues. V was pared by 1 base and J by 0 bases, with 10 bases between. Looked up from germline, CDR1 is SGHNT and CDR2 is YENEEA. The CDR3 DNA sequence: TGTGCCAGCAGCTTAGGCAAATTGGGAGCCAAAAACATTCAGTACTTC. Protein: CASSLGKLGAKNIQYF.

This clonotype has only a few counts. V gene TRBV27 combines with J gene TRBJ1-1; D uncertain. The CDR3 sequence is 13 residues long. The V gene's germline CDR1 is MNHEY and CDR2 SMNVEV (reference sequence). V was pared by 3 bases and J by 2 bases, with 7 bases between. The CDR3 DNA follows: TGTGCCAGCAGTTTCAAGTCCAACACTGAAGCTTTCTTT. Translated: CASSFKSNTEAFF.

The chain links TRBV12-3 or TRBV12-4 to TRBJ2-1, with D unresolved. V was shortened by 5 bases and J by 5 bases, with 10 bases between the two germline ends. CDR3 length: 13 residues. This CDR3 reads CASSPRLNNEQFF. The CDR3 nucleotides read TGTGCCAGCAGTCCCCGTTTAAACAATGAGCAGTTCTTC.

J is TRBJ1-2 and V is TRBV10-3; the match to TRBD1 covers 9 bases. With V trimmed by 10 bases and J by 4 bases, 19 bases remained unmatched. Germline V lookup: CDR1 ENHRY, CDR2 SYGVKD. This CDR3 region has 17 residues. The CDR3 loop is CATRNIGGQGISYGYTF. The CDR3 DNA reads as TGTGCCACTCGGAATATTGGAGGACAGGGGATTAGCTATGGCTACACCTTC.

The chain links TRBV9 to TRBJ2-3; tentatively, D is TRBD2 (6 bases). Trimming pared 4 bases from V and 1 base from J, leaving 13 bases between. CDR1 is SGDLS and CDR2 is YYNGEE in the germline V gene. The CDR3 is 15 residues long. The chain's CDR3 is CASSSQRAGTDTQYF. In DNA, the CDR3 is TGTGCCAGCAGCTCCCAGCGGGCGGGCACAGATACGCAGTATTTT.

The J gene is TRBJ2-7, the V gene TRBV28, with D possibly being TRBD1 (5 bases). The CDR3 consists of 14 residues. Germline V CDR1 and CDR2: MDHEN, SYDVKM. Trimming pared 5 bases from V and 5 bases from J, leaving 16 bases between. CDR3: CASSPGLVGHEQYF. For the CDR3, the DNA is TGTGCCAGCAGTCCAGGGCTTGTCGGGCACGAGCAGTACTTC.

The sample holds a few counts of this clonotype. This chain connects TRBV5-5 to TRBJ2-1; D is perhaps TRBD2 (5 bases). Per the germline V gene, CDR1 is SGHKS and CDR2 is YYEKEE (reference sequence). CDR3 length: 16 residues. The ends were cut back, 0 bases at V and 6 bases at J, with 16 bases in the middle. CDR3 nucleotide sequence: TGTGCCAGCAGCTTGGAAGGTCGAGGGCCCGTCAATGAGCAGTTCTTC. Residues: CASSLEGRGPVNEQFF.

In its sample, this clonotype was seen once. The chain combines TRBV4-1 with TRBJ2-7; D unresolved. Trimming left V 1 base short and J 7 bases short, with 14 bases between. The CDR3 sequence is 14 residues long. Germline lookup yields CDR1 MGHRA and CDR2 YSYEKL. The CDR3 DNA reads TGCGCCAGCAGCCAAGTAGGGCTAGTGTGGGAGCAGTACTTC. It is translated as CASSQVGLVWEQYF.